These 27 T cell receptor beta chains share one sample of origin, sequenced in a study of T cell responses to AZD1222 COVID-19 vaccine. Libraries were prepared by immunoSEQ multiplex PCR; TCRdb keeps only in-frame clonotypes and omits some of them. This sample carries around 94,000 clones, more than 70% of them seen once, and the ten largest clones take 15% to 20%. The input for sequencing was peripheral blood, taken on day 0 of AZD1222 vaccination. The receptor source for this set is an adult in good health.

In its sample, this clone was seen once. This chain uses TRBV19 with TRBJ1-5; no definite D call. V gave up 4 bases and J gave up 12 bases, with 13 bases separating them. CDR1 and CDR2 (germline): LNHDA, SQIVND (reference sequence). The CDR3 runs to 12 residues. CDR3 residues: CASSSLNRRQHF. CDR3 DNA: TGTGCCAGTAGTAGCCTGAACCGCCGCCAGCATTTT.

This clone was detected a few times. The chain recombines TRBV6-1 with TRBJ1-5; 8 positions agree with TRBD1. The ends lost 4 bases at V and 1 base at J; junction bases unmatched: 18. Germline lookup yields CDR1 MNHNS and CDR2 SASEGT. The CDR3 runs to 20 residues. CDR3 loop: CASSARRQGYEAGSNQPQHF. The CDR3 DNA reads TGTGCCAGCAGTGCCCGGAGACAGGGGTACGAAGCGGGGAGCAATCAGCCCCAGCATTTT.

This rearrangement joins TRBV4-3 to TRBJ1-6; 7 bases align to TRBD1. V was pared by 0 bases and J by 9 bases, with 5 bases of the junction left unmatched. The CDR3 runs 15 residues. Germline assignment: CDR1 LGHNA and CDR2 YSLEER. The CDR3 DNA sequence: TGCGCCAGCAGCCAAGAGACAGGGCCAAGTTCACCCCTCCACTTT. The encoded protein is CASSQETGPSSPLHF.

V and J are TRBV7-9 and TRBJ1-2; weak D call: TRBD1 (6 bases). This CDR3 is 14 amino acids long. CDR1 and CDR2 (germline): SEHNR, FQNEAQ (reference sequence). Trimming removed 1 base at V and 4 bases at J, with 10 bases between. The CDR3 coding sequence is TGTGCCAGCAGCTTAGAACAGGGTGGCTATGGCTACACCTTC. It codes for CASSLEQGGYGYTF.

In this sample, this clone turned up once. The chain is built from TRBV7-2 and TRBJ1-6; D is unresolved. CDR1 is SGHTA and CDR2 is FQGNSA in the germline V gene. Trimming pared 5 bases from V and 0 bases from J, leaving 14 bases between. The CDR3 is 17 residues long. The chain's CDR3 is CASSVPGGSSYNSPLHF. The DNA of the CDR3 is TGTGCCAGCAGCGTCCCTGGCGGGAGCTCCTATAATTCACCCCTCCACTTT.

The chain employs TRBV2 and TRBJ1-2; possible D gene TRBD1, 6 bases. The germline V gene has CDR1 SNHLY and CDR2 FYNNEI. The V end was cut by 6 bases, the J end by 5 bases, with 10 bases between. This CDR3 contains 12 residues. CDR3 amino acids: CASRSGQYGYTF. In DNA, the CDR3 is TGTGCCAGCAGGTCAGGACAGTATGGCTACACCTTC.

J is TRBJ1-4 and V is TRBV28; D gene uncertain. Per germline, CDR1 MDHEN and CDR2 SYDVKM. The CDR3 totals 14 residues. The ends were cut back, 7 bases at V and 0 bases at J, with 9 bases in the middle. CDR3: CASIDSATNEKLFF. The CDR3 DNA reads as TGTGCCAGCATTGACTCCGCAACTAATGAAAAACTGTTTTTT.

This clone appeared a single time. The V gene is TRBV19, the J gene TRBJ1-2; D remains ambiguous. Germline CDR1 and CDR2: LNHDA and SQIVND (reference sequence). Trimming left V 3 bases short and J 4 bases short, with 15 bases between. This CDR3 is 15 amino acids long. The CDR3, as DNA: TGTGCCAGTAGTATTTCCCCGAGCACTGGCTATGGCTACACCTTC. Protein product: CASSISPSTGYGYTF.

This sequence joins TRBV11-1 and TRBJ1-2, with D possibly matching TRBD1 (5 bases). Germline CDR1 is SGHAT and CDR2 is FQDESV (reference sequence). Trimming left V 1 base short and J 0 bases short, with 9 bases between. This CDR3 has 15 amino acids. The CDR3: CASSLERTTNYGYTF. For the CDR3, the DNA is TGTGCCAGCAGCTTAGAGAGGACAACTAACTATGGCTACACCTTC. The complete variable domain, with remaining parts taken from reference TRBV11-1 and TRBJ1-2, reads EAEVAQSPRYKITEKSQAVAFWCDPISGHATLYWYRQILGQGPELLVQFQDESVVDDSQLPKDRFSAERLKGVDSTLKIQPAELGDSAMYLCASSLERTTNYGYTFGSGTRLTVV.

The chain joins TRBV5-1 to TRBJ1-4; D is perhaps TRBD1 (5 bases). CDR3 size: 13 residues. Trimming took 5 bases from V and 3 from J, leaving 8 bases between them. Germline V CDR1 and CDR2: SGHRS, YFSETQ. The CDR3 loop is CASSLTANEKLFF. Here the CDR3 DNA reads TGCGCCAGCAGTCTGACAGCTAATGAAAAACTGTTTTTT.

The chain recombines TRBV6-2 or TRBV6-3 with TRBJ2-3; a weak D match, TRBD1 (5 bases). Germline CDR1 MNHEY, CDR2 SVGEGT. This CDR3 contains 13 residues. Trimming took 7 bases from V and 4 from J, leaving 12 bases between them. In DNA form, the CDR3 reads TGTGCCAGCAACCCCGCCAGGGCAGATACGCAGTATTTT. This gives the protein CASNPARADTQYF.

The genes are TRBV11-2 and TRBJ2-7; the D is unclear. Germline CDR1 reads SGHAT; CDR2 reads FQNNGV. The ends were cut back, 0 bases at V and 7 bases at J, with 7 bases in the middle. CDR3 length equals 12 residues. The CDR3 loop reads CASSLEGNEQYF. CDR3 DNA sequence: TGTGCCAGCAGCTTAGAGGGTAATGAGCAGTACTTC. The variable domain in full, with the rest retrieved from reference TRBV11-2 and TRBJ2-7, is EAGVAQSPRYKIIEKRQSVAFWCNPISGHATLYWYQQILGQGPKLLIQFQNNGVVDDSQLPKDRFSAERLKGVDSTLKIQPAKLEDSAVYLCASSLEGNEQYFGPGTRLTVT.

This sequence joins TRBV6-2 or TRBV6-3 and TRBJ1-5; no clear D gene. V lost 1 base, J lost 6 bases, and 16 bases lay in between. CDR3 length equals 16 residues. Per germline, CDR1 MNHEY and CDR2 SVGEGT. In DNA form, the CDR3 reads TGTGCCAGCAGTTACTTTCCCCCGATGGAGGCTCAGCCCCAGCATTTT. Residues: CASSYFPPMEAQPQHF.

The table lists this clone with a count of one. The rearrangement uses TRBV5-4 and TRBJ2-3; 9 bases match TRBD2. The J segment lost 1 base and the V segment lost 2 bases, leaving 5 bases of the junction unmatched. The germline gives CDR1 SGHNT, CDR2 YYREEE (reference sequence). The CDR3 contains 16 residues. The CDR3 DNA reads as TGTGCCAGCAGCTTTCCTTCTAGCGGGGGCACAGATACGCAGTATTTT. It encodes CASSFPSSGGTDTQYF.

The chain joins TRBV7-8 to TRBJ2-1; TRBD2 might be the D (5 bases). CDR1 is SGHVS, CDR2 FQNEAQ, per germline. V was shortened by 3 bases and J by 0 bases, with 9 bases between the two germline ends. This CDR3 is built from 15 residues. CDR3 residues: CASSFSVGSYNEQFF. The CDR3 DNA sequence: TGTGCCAGCAGCTTTAGCGTAGGCTCCTACAATGAGCAGTTCTTC.

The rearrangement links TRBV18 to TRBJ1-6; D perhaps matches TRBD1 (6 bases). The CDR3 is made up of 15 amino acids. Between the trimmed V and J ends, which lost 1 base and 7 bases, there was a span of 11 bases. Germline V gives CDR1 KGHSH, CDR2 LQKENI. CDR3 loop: CASSPQGQGNSPLHF. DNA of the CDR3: TGTGCCAGCTCACCACAGGGGCAGGGGAATTCACCCCTCCACTTT.

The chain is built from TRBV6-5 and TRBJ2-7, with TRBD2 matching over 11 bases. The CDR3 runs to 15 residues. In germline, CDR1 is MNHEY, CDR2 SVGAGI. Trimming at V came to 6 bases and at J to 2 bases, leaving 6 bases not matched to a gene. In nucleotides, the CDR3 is TGTGCCAGCAGCTATACGGGACTAGCGGCCTACGAGCAGTACTTC. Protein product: CASSYTGLAAYEQYF.

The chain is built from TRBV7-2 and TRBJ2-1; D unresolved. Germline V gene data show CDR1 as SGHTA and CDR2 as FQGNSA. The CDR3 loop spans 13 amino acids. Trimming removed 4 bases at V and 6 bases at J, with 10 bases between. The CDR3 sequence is CASSSLMINEQFF. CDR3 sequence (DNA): TGTGCCAGCAGCTCACTCATGATCAATGAGCAGTTCTTC.

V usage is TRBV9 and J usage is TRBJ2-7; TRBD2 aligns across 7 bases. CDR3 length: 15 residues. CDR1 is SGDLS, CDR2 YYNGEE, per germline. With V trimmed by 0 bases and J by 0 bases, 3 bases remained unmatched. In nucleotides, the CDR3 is TGTGCCAGCAGCGTAGAGGCTAGCGGCTCCTACGAGCAGTACTTC. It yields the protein CASSVEASGSYEQYF.

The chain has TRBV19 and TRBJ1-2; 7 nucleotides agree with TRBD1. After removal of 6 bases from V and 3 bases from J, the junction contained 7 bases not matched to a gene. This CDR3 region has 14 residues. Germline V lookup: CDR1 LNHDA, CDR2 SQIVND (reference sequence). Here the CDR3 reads CASSPGDRDYGYTF. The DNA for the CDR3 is TGTGCCAGTAGCCCGGGAGACAGGGACTATGGCTACACCTTC. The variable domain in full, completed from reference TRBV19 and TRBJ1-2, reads DGGITQSPKYLFRKEGQNVTLSCEQNLNHDAMYWYRQDPGQGLRLIYYSQIVNDFQKGDIAEGYSVSREKKESFPLTVTSAQKNPTAFYLCASSPGDRDYGYTFGSGTRLTVV.

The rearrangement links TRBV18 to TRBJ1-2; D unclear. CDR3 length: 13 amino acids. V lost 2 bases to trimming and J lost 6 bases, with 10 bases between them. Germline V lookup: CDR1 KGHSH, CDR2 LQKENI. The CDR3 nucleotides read TGTGCCAGCTCACCATTGGAGAGGGATGGCTACACCTTC. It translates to CASSPLERDGYTF.

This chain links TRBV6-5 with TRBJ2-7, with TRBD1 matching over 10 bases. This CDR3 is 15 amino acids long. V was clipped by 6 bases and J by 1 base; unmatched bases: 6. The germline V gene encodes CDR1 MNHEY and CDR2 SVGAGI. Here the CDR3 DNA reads TGTGCCAGCAGCCCCTGGACAGGGGGGTCCTACGAGCAGTACTTC. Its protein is CASSPWTGGSYEQYF.

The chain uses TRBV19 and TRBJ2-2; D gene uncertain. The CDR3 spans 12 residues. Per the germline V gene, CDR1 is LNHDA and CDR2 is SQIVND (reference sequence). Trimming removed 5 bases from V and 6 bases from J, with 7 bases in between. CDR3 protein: CASSSRAGELFF. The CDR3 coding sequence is TGTGCCAGTAGTTCCCGAGCCGGGGAGCTGTTTTTT.

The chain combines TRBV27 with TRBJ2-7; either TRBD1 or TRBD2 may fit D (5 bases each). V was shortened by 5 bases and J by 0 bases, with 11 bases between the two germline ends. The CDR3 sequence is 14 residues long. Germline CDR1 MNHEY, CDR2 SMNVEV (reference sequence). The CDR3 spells CASSLGTGSYEQYF. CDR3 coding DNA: TGTGCCAGCAGTCTAGGGACCGGCTCCTACGAGCAGTACTTC.

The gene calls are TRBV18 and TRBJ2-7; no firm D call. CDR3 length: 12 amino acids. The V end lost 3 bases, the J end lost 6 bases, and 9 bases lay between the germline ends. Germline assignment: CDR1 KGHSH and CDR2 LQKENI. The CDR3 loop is CASSPPSGEQYF. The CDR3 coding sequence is TGTGCCAGCTCACCCCCCTCAGGCGAGCAGTACTTC.

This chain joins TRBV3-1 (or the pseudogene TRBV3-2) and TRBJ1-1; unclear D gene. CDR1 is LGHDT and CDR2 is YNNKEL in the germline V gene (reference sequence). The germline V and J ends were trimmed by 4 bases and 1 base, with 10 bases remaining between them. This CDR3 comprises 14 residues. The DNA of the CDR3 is TGTGCCAGCAGCCTTACTCCAGGGAACACTGAAGCTTTCTTT. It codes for CASSLTPGNTEAFF.

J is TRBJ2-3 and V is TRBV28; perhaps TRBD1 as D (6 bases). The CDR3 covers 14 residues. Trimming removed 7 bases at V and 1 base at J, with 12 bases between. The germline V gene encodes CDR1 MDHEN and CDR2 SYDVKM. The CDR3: CASTLRQGTDTQYF. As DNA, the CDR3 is TGTGCCAGCACCTTGAGACAGGGCACAGATACGCAGTATTTT.